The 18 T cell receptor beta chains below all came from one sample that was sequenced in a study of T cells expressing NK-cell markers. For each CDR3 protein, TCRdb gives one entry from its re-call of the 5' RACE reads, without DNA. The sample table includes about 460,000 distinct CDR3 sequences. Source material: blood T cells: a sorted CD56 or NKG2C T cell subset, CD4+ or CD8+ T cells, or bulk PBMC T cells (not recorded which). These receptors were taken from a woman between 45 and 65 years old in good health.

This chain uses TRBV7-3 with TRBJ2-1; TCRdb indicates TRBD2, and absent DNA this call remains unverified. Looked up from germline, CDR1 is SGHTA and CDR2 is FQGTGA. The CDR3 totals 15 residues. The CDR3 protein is CASSPGGLAGNEQFF.

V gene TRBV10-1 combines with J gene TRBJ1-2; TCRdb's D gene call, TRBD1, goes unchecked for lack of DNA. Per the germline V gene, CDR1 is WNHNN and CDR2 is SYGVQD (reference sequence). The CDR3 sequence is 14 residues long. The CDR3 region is CASSGGRGHRASTF.

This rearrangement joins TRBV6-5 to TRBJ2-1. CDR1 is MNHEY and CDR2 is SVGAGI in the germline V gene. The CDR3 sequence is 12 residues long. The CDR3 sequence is CASSSLDNEQFF.

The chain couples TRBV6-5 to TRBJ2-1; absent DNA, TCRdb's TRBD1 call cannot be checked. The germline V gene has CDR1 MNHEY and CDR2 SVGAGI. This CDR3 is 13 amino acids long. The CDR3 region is CASRSNRGVEQFF.

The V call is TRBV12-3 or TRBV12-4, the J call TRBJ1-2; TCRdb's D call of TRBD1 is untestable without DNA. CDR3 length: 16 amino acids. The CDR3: CASSLITGPTNYGYTF.

The CDR3 spells CASSVLQGRGEQFF. The rearrangement links TRBV7-7 to TRBJ2-1; TCRdb outputs TRBD1, but without DNA this stays unchecked. The germline V gene has CDR1 SSHAT and CDR2 FNYEAQ (reference sequence). This CDR3 has 14 residues.

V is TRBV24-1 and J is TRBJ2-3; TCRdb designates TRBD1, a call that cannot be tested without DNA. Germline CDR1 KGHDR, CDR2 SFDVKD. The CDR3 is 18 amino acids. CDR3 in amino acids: CATSDSPFSGPSTDTQYF.

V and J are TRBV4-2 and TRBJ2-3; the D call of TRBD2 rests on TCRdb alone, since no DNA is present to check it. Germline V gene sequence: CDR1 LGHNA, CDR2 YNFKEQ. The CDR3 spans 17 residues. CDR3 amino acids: CASSQDQPLAGADTQYF.

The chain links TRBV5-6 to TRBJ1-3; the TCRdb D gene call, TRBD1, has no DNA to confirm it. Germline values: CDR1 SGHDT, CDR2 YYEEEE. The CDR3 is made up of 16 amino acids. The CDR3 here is CASTSGGPLSGNTIYF.

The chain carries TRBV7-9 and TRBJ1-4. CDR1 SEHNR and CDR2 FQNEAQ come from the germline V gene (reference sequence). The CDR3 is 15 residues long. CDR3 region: CASSLDRQGYEKLFF. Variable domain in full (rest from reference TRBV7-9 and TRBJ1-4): DTGVSQNPRHKITKRGQNVTFRCDPISEHNRLYWYRQTLGQGPEFLTYFQNEAQLEKSRLLSDRFSAERPKGSFSTLEIQRTEQGDSAMYLCASSLDRQGYEKLFFGSGTQLSVL.

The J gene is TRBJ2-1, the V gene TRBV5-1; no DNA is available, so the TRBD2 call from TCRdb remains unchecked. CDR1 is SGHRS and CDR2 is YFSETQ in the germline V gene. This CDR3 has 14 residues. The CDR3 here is CASSLVGLYNEQFF.

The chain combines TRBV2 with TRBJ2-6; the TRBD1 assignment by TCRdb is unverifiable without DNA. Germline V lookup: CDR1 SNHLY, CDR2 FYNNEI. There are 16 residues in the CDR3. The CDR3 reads CASLRRNRAGANVLTF. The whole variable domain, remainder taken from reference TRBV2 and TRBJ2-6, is EPEVTQTPSHQVTQMGQEVILRCVPISNHLYFYWYRQILGQKVEFLVSFYNNEISEKSEIFDDQFSVERPDGSNFTLKIRSTKLEDSAMYFCASLRRNRAGANVLTFGAGSRLTVL.

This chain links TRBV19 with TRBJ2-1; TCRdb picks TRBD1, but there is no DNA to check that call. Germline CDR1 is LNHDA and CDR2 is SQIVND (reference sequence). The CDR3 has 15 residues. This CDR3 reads CASSIPRVAYNEQFF. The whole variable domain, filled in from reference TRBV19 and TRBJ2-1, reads DGGITQSPKYLFRKEGQNVTLSCEQNLNHDAMYWYRQDPGQGLRLIYYSQIVNDFQKGDIAEGYSVSREKKESFPLTVTSAQKNPTAFYLCASSIPRVAYNEQFFGPGTRLTVL.

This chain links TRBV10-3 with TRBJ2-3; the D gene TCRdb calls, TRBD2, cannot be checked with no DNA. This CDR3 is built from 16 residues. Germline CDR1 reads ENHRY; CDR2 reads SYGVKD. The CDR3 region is CAISPSSGRGPNTQYF.

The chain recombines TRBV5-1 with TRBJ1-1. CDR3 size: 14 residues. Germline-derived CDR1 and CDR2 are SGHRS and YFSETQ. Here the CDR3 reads CASSLTLGNTEAFF. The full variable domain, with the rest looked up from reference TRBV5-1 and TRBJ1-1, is KAGVTQTPRYLIKTRGQQVTLSCSPISGHRSVSWYQQTPGQGLQFLFEYFSETQRNKGNFPGRFSGRQFSNSRSEMNVSTLELGDSALYLCASSLTLGNTEAFFGQGTRLTVV.

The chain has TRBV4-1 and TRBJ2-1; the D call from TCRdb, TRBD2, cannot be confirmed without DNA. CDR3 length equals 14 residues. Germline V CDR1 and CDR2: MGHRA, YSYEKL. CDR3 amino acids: CASRGTSGFREQFF.

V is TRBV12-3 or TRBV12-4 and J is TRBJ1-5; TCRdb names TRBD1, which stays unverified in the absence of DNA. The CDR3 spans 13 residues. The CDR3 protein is CASSWGRHQPQHF.

The CDR3 spells CSASRGAGATDTQYF. V gene TRBV20-1 combines with J gene TRBJ2-3; TCRdb's D call of TRBD1 is untestable without DNA. Germline V CDR1 and CDR2: DFQATT, SNEGSKA (reference sequence). The CDR3 sequence is 15 residues long.